This T cell receptor beta chain was recorded in a study of blood T cell repertoires in COVID-19. Background on the study: Sites in the United States, Italy and Spain provided acute and convalescent COVID-19 samples. PBMCs, B-cell-depleted T cells, or T cells were the source of the cDNA or gDNA that made up the material.

The CDR3 runs 12 residues. Germline V CDR1 and CDR2: SGHNT, YENEEA. Trimming stripped 8 bases from V and 0 bases from J, with 6 bases between. Original handling: Researchers report that nucleated cell counts were estimated from reference gene primer amplification. Here immunoSEQ multiplex PCR was the method, and the copy in TCRdb shows in-frame clones only, minus some. The V and J calls and the clone size are those of that table, but D and trimming were determined from the DNA. The repertoire consists of 180,000 or so clones, with 85% to 90% occurring once and the leading ten covering under 3.5%. The chain recombines TRBV11-3 with TRBJ2-3; TRBD1 is a possible D gene (6 bases). Sample: peripheral blood. The receptor was derived from a woman aged 30 to 39 with active or convalescent COVID-19. The DNA of the CDR3 is TGTGCCAGCGGACAGAGCACAGATACGCAGTATTTT. This translates into CASGQSTDTQYF.